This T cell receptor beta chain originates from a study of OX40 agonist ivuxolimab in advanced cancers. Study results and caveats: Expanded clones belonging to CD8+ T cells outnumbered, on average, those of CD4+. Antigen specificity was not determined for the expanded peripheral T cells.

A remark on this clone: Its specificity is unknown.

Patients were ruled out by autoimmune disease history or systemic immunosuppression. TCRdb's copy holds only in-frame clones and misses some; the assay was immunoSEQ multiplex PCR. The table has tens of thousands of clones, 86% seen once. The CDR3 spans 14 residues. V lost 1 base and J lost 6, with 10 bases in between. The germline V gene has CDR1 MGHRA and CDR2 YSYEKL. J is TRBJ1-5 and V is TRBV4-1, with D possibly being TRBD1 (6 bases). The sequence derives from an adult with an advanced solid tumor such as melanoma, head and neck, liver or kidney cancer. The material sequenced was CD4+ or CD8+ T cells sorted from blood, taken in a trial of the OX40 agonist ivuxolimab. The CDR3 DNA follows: TGCGCCAGCAGCCAAGTGGGGGGGGCTCAGCCCCAGCATTTT. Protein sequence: CASSQVGGAQPQHF.